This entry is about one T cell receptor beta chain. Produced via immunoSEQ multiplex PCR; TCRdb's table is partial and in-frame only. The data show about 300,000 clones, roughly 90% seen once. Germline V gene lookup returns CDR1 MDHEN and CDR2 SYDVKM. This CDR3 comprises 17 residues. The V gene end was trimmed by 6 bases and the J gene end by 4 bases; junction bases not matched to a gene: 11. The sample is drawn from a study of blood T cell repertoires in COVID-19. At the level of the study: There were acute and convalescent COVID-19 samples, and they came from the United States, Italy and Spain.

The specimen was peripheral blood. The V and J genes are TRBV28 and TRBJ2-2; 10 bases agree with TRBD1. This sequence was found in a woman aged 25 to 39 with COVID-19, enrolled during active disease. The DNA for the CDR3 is TGTGCCAGCAGGTCTCCAATCGGGGACAGGGGCACCGGGGAGCTGTTTTTT. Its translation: CASRSPIGDRGTGELFF.